This T cell receptor beta chain originates from a study of response to subunit inactivated influenza vaccine. Study conclusions and caveats: Authors suggested that a seasonal influenza vaccination recruits few new T cells each time.

The V end was cut by 3 bases, the J end by 9 bases, with 15 bases between. The CDR3 sequence is 14 residues long. Germline V gives CDR1 SGHTA, CDR2 FQGNSA. As for this clonotype: The target antigen is unknown.

Each CDR3 protein gets one entry after TCRdb re-called the RT-PCR reads with MiXCR. This table holds 530,000 or so distinct CDR3 sequences, roughly 10% found once. The chain recombines TRBV7-2 with TRBJ2-1, with a possible D match to TRBD1 (6 bases). The source is a man aged 45-65 years who received an inactivated influenza vaccine. Sequenced material: PBMCs from blood, taken on the day of vaccination. The CDR3: CASSLKTGTLEQFF. For the CDR3, the DNA is TGTGCCAGCAGCTTGAAAACCGGGACACTTGAGCAGTTCTTC.